A selection of T cell receptor beta chains follows, all from one sample in a study of graft-versus-host responses after intestinal transplantation. Which antigens these TCRs recognize remains unknown. TCRdb keeps only in-frame clones here, not all; method: immunoSEQ multiplex PCR. The data hold 90,000 to 150,000 clones, with approximately 92% observed a single time. This sample comprised unstimulated CD4+ T cells sorted from spleen or lymph node cells, obtained before intestinal transplant. Receptors originate from a human donor who received an intestinal transplant. The CDR3 runs from the conserved cysteine through the conserved F or W. Fields, in order: CDR3 protein, CDR3 DNA, V gene, CDR3 length, J gene, D gene, clone size. The D gene is left open where the match is weak. The size of a clone is reported for some rows only, either as once, few or many, or as a class for expanded clones.

CDR3: CASSQAPGNEKLFF
DNA: TGTGCCAGCAGCCAGGCCCCAGGGAATGAAAAACTGTTTTTT
V: TRBV27
length: 14
J: TRBJ1-4
D: -
size: -

CDR3: CASSPGQGAASTDTQYF
DNA: TGTGCCAGCTCACCGGGACAGGGAGCAGCTAGCACAGATACGCAGTATTTT
V: TRBV18
length: 17
J: TRBJ2-3
D: TRBD1
size: -

CDR3: CAWYEPILNTEAFF
DNA: TGTGCCTGGTACGAGCCTATCCTCAACACTGAAGCTTTCTTT
V: TRBV30
length: 14
J: TRBJ1-1
D: -
size: -

CDR3: CASSLDRATEAFF
DNA: TGTGCCAGCAGCTTGGACAGGGCCACTGAAGCTTTCTTT
V: TRBV7-9
length: 13
J: TRBJ1-1
D: TRBD1
size: -

CDR3: CASSLLAGGKTDTQYF
DNA: TGTGCCAGCAGCTTATTAGCGGGAGGGAAAACAGATACGCAGTATTTT
V: TRBV7-2
length: 16
J: TRBJ2-3
D: TRBD2
size: -

CDR3: CARDGASGYYEQYF
DNA: TGTGCCAGGGACGGGGCTAGCGGTTACTACGAGCAGTACTTC
V: TRBV25-1
length: 14
J: TRBJ2-7
D: TRBD2
size: -

CDR3: CAISELDTQYF
DNA: TGTGCCATCAGTGAGCTAGATACGCAGTATTTT
V: TRBV10-3
length: 11
J: TRBJ2-3
D: -
size: few

CDR3: CASRVAGGREQYF
DNA: TGTGCCAGCAGAGTAGCGGGAGGGCGCGAGCAGTACTTC
V: TRBV2
length: 13
J: TRBJ2-7
D: TRBD2
size: -

CDR3: CASSRTKETQYF
DNA: TGTGCCAGCAGCCGAACCAAAGAGACCCAGTACTTC
V: TRBV7-8
length: 12
J: TRBJ2-5
D: -
size: -

CDR3: CATSRAAAGNTIYF
DNA: TGTGCCACCAGCAGGGCAGCGGCTGGAAACACCATATATTTT
V: TRBV15
length: 14
J: TRBJ1-3
D: -
size: -

CDR3: CASSPREVIRETQYF
DNA: TGTGCCAGCTCACCGCGTGAGGTGATCCGGGAGACCCAGTACTTC
V: TRBV18
length: 15
J: TRBJ2-5
D: -
size: -

CDR3: CASSSGTLFQETQYF
DNA: TGTGCCAGCAGTAGCGGGACCTTATTCCAAGAGACCCAGTACTTC
V: TRBV9
length: 15
J: TRBJ2-5
D: TRBD2
size: -

CDR3: CASGRDLSYEQYF
DNA: TGTGCCAGCGGTCGCGACTTAAGCTACGAGCAGTACTTC
V: TRBV6-5
length: 13
J: TRBJ2-7
D: -
size: -

CDR3: CASSLDRANTGELFF
DNA: TGTGCCAGCAGCTTGGACAGAGCGAACACCGGGGAGCTGTTTTTT
V: TRBV13
length: 15
J: TRBJ2-2
D: -
size: -

CDR3: CASSVGLARATDTQYF
DNA: TGTGCCAGCAGCGTAGGACTAGCAAGGGCGACAGATACGCAGTATTTT
V: TRBV9
length: 16
J: TRBJ2-3
D: TRBD2
size: -

CDR3: CAWSELNGDRGTGNTIYF
DNA: TGTGCCTGGAGTGAGCTTAACGGGGACAGGGGGACTGGAAACACCATATATTTT
V: TRBV30
length: 18
J: TRBJ1-3
D: TRBD1
size: -

CDR3: CASSPPLASGRVTQYF
DNA: TGTGCCAGCTCACCACCGTTGGCTAGCGGGAGGGTTACGCAGTATTTT
V: TRBV18
length: 16
J: TRBJ2-3
D: TRBD2
size: -

CDR3: CASSSGTGQGYTF
DNA: TGTGCCAGCAGTTCAGGGACAGGTCAAGGCTACACCTTC
V: TRBV6-5
length: 13
J: TRBJ1-2
D: TRBD1
size: -

CDR3: CAWGSGTQETQYF
DNA: TGTGCCTGGGGAAGCGGGACACAAGAGACCCAGTACTTC
V: TRBV30
length: 13
J: TRBJ2-5
D: -
size: -

CDR3: CASSRLAGADTQYF
DNA: TGTGCCAGTAGTAGACTAGCGGGAGCAGATACGCAGTATTTT
V: TRBV19
length: 14
J: TRBJ2-3
D: TRBD2
size: -

CDR3: CAWSKLLGAGEKLFF
DNA: TGTGCCTGGAGTAAGCTTTTGGGGGCGGGCGAAAAACTGTTTTTT
V: TRBV30
length: 15
J: TRBJ1-4
D: -
size: -

CDR3: CASSLMGSDTEAFF
DNA: TGTGCCAGCAGCTTAATGGGGAGCGACACTGAAGCTTTCTTT
V: TRBV7-9
length: 14
J: TRBJ1-1
D: -
size: -

CDR3: CASSSSGKETQYF
DNA: TGTGCCAGCAGTTCTAGCGGGAAAGAGACCCAGTACTTC
V: TRBV2
length: 13
J: TRBJ2-5
D: TRBD2
size: -

CDR3: CASSSTMGVKTQYF
DNA: TGTGCCAGCAGCTCGACTATGGGGGTGAAGACCCAGTACTTC
V: TRBV5-8
length: 14
J: TRBJ2-5
D: -
size: -

CDR3: CASSLTGHLADTGELFF
DNA: TGTGCCAGCAGCCTCACCGGACATCTGGCTGACACCGGGGAGCTGTTTTTT
V: TRBV9
length: 17
J: TRBJ2-2
D: -
size: -

CDR3: CASSLVVIRGGNIQYF
DNA: TGTGCCAGCAGCTTGGTTGTCATACGGGGCGGAAACATTCAGTACTTC
V: TRBV5-8
length: 16
J: TRBJ2-4
D: -
size: -

CDR3: CASSFRATGLAGDTQYF
DNA: TGCGCCAGCAGCTTCCGGGCCACAGGACTAGCGGGAGATACGCAGTATTTT
V: TRBV5-1
length: 17
J: TRBJ2-3
D: TRBD2
size: -

CDR3: CASSPSTGAETQYF
DNA: TGTGCCAGCTCCCCCTCGACAGGAGCAGAGACCCAGTACTTC
V: TRBV18
length: 14
J: TRBJ2-5
D: -
size: -

CDR3: CASSSRSSGSGAEAFF
DNA: TGTGCCAGCAGTTCGCGGTCATCGGGGTCGGGAGCTGAAGCTTTCTTT
V: TRBV5-4
length: 16
J: TRBJ1-1
D: -
size: -

CDR3: CASRRVAGVPEQFF
DNA: TGTGCCAGCCGAAGGGTAGCGGGAGTGCCGGAGCAGTTCTTC
V: TRBV6-4
length: 14
J: TRBJ2-1
D: TRBD2
size: -

CDR3: CASSKGTGVGNTIYF
DNA: TGTGCCAGCAGTAAGGGGACAGGGGTTGGAAACACCATATATTTT
V: TRBV27
length: 15
J: TRBJ1-3
D: TRBD1
size: -

CDR3: CASSFQGAREQYF
DNA: TGTGCCAGCAGTTTTCAGGGGGCCCGCGAGCAGTACTTC
V: TRBV28
length: 13
J: TRBJ2-7
D: TRBD1
size: -